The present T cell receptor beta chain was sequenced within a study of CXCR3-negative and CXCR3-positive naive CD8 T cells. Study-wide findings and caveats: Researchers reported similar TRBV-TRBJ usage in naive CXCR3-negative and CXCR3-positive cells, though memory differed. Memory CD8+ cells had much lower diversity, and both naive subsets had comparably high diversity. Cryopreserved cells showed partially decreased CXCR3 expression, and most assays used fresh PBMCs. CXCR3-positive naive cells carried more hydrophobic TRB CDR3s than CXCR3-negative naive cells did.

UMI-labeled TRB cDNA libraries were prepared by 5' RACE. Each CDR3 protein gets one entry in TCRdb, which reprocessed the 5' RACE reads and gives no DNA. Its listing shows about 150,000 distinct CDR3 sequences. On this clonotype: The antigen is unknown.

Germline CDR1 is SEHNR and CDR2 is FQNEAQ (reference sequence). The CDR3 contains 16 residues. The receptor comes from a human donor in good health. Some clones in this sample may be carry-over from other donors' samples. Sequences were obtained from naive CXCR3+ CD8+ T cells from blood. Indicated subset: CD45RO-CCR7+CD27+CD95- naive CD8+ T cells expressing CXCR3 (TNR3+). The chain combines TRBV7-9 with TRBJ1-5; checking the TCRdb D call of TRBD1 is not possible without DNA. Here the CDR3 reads CASSLVTGGNNQPQHF. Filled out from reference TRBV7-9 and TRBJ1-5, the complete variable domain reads DTGVSQNPRHKITKRGQNVTFRCDPISEHNRLYWYRQTLGQGPEFLTYFQNEAQLEKSRLLSDRFSAERPKGSFSTLEIQRTEQGDSAMYLCASSLVTGGNNQPQHFGDGTRLSIL.